The 20 T cell receptor beta chains in this list originate from one sample, sequenced in a study of cytomegalovirus exposure and HLA in healthy donors. This PCR relied on a set of 60 Vbeta primers and 13 Jbeta primers. Clones were read by immunoSEQ multiplex PCR, and TCRdb kept only the in-frame ones, dropping some. This table holds around 140,000 clones, approximately 80% found once. Material for sequencing was PBMCs. These receptors originate from a woman aged 60-75 years in good health and CMV-seronegative.

This chain joins TRBV5-1 and TRBJ1-5; the D is unclear. The CDR3 contains 15 residues. Germline CDR1 SGHRS, CDR2 YFSETQ. Trimming pared 1 base from V and 2 bases from J, leaving 10 bases between. CDR3 coding DNA: TGCGCCAGCAGCTTGATCCCCGGGGGCAATCAGCCCCAGCATTTT. Its protein product is CASSLIPGGNQPQHF.

The rearrangement joins TRBV7-9 to TRBJ2-7; D ambiguous. Germline CDR1 and CDR2: SEHNR and FQNEAQ (reference sequence). V shed 6 bases and J shed 3 bases, with 9 bases lying between them. This CDR3 region has 12 residues. The CDR3 DNA sequence: TGTGCCAGCAGTTCAAACGGCTACGAGCAGTACTTC. Its protein is CASSSNGYEQYF.

This clone was observed a single time. The V and J genes are TRBV7-3 and TRBJ2-1, with 8 bases fitting TRBD2. CDR1 is SGHTA, CDR2 FQGTGA, per germline. The CDR3 is 19 residues long. The V and J ends lost 0 bases and 6 bases, in that order; junction bases with no gene match: 16. CDR3 residues: CASSLTGTAREGLSNEQFF. The CDR3 nucleotides read TGTGCCAGCAGCTTAACTGGGACGGCACGGGAGGGCCTTTCCAATGAGCAGTTCTTC.

The chain joins TRBV6-5 to TRBJ2-2, with D possibly being TRBD1 (6 bases). CDR1 and CDR2 from the germline V gene are MNHEY and SVGAGI. V lost 2 bases, J lost 6 bases, and 13 bases lay in between. The CDR3 sequence is 15 residues long. This CDR3 is CASSYTGRVAGELFF. The CDR3 DNA sequence: TGTGCCAGCAGTTACACAGGGAGAGTCGCCGGGGAGCTGTTTTTT.

This clone has a handful of counts. The rearrangement joins TRBV6-5 to TRBJ2-3; D is possibly TRBD2 (5 bases). CDR3 length: 15 residues. V was trimmed by 10 bases and J by 1 base, leaving 18 bases between them. Germline CDR1 MNHEY, CDR2 SVGAGI. CDR3: CATFHGEKGTDTQYF. The CDR3 DNA reads as TGTGCCACCTTTCACGGGGAGAAGGGCACAGATACGCAGTATTTT.

In its sample, this clone was seen a few times. The chain couples TRBV7-2 to TRBJ2-7; 8 nucleotides match TRBD2. The ends lost 7 bases at V and 3 bases at J; junction bases unmatched: 11. The CDR3 is 15 residues long. Per germline, CDR1 SGHTA and CDR2 FQGNSA. Here the CDR3 reads CASTTNGGAIYEQYF. The DNA of the CDR3 is TGTGCCAGCACCACGAACGGGGGGGCCATCTACGAGCAGTACTTC.

As for this clone: The junction departs from germline at one end; a sequencing error may be responsible. CDR3 sequence (DNA): TGTTCCAGCAGCAGGACAGAAGAGACCCAGTACTTC. Amino acid sequence: CSSSRTEETQYF. The rearrangement uses TRBV7-9 and TRBJ2-5, with D possibly matching TRBD1 (6 bases). In germline, CDR1 is SEHNR, CDR2 FQNEAQ (reference sequence). This CDR3 has 12 residues.

This chain connects TRBV28 to TRBJ1-5; a weak D match, TRBD1 (6 bases). CDR1 and CDR2 (germline): MDHEN, SYDVKM. V lost 7 bases and J 8 bases, leaving 18 bases between the germline ends. CDR3 length: 14 residues. CDR3 residues: CASTHWEGVKPQHF. In nucleotides, the CDR3 is TGTGCCAGCACCCACTGGGAGGGGGTCAAGCCCCAGCATTTT. Combining the CDR3 with reference TRBV28 and TRBJ1-5 gives the whole variable domain DVKVTQSSRYLVKRTGEKVFLECVQDMDHENMFWYRQDPGLGLRLIYFSYDVKMKEKGDIPEGYSVSREKKERFSLILESASTNQTSMYLCASTHWEGVKPQHFGDGTRLSIL.

The chain has TRBV19 and TRBJ2-5, with D unclear. The V gene lost 1 base and the J gene lost 2 bases, with 8 bases spanning the gap. CDR1 is LNHDA and CDR2 is SQIVND in the germline V gene (reference sequence). The length of the CDR3 is 14 residues. The CDR3 DNA sequence: TGTGCCAGTAGTATAGGACGGGTGCAAGAGACCCAGTACTTC. As protein: CASSIGRVQETQYF.

This chain joins TRBV27 and TRBJ2-3, with 7 bases lining up with TRBD1. V was clipped by 5 bases and J by 0 bases; unmatched bases: 5. This CDR3 comprises 15 residues. Per germline, CDR1 MNHEY and CDR2 SMNVEV (reference sequence). Written as DNA, the CDR3 is TGTGCCAGCAGTAGACCACAGGGGAGCACAGATACGCAGTATTTT. Translated, it gives CASSRPQGSTDTQYF.

This chain links TRBV29-1 with TRBJ2-1; 9 bases are shared with TRBD1. The V and J ends lost 5 bases and 6 bases, in that order; junction bases with no gene match: 5. The CDR3 has 13 residues. The germline CDR1 and CDR2 sequences are SQVTM and ANQGSEA. CDR3 DNA sequence: TGCAGCGTTTGGACAGGGGCCCGCAATGAGCAGTTCTTC. Translated, it gives CSVWTGARNEQFF.

J is TRBJ2-3 and V is TRBV15, with TRBD1 matching 7 bases. The CDR3 has 15 amino acids. The V and J ends lost 3 bases and 2 bases, in that order; junction bases with no gene match: 5. Germline CDR1 reads LNHNV; CDR2 reads YYDKDF (reference sequence). The CDR3 sequence is CATSRPTGFTDTQYF. CDR3 sequence (DNA): TGTGCCACCAGCAGGCCGACAGGGTTCACAGATACGCAGTATTTT.

The chain recombines TRBV7-2 with TRBJ2-5; D is ambiguous. CDR1 is SGHTA, CDR2 FQGNSA, per germline. The germline V and J ends were trimmed by 3 bases and 1 base, with 6 bases remaining between them. The CDR3 is made up of 13 amino acids. The CDR3, as DNA: TGTGCCAGCAGCTTTGGCTTCCAAGAGACCCAGTACTTC. This gives the protein CASSFGFQETQYF.

The rearrangement uses TRBV7-3 and TRBJ2-7, with 11 bases lining up with TRBD1. The V gene end was trimmed by 3 bases and the J gene end by 3 bases; junction bases not matched to a gene: 4. The CDR3 totals 15 residues. Germline values: CDR1 SGHTA, CDR2 FQGTGA. The CDR3 nucleotides are TGTGCCAGCAGCTTCGGACAGGGGGCTGGCTACGAGCAGTACTTC. This gives the protein CASSFGQGAGYEQYF.

The rearrangement uses TRBV11-2 and TRBJ2-5; TRBD2 matches at 8 bases. Germline V gene lookup returns CDR1 SGHAT and CDR2 FQNNGV. CDR3 length: 16 residues. V dropped 1 base and J dropped 5; count of bases not matched to a gene: 9. CDR3 sequence (DNA): TGTGCCAGCAGCTTAGTACCGGGGGGGACCTCGGAGACCCAGTACTTC. It translates to CASSLVPGGTSETQYF.

The rearrangement uses TRBV5-6 and TRBJ2-4; 9 nucleotides match TRBD1. The germline V gene encodes CDR1 SGHDT and CDR2 YYEEEE. With V trimmed by 4 bases and J by 5 bases, 13 bases remained unmatched. This CDR3 is built from 17 residues. CDR3 coding DNA: TGTGCCAGCAGCCCAGGGACAGGGATGGGGCATGAAAACATTCAGTACTTC. Translated, it gives CASSPGTGMGHENIQYF.

This sequence joins TRBV5-6 and TRBJ1-2, with 8 bases that match TRBD1. CDR1 SGHDT and CDR2 YYEEEE come from the germline V gene. The trim removed 4 bases at V and 8 bases at J, leaving 13 bases unmatched. This CDR3 comprises 15 residues. The CDR3: CASSMIQGARSGYTF. In nucleotides, the CDR3 is TGTGCCAGCAGCATGATCCAGGGGGCGCGGTCCGGCTACACCTTC.

This clone was recorded only once. The chain couples TRBV28 to TRBJ2-2; D may be TRBD1 (6 bases). V lost 8 bases, J lost 7 bases, and 20 bases lay in between. This CDR3 spans 15 amino acids. CDR1 is MDHEN and CDR2 is SYDVKM in the germline V gene. CDR3 nucleotide sequence: TGTGCCAGCGGAAGTCCCAGGGGATTCGGCGGGGAGCTGTTTTTT. It specifies CASGSPRGFGGELFF.

This rearrangement joins TRBV29-1 to TRBJ2-1; D is unresolved. The CDR3 totals 12 residues. Looked up from germline, CDR1 is SQVTM and CDR2 is ANQGSEA. Trimming took off 1 base at V and 7 bases at J, with 8 bases between the two ends. The CDR3 bases are TGCAGCGTTGAAGTCGTTGTAAATGAGCAGTTCTTC. Protein product: CSVEVVVNEQFF.

The rearrangement joins TRBV30 to TRBJ1-1; D is unresolved. Trimming took 3 bases from V and 1 from J, leaving 12 bases between them. The CDR3 is 14 amino acids. In germline, CDR1 is GTSNPN, CDR2 SVGIG (reference sequence). The CDR3 sequence is CAWRAAGSNTEAFF. In nucleotides, the CDR3 is TGTGCCTGGAGGGCGGCGGGGTCGAACACTGAAGCTTTCTTT.